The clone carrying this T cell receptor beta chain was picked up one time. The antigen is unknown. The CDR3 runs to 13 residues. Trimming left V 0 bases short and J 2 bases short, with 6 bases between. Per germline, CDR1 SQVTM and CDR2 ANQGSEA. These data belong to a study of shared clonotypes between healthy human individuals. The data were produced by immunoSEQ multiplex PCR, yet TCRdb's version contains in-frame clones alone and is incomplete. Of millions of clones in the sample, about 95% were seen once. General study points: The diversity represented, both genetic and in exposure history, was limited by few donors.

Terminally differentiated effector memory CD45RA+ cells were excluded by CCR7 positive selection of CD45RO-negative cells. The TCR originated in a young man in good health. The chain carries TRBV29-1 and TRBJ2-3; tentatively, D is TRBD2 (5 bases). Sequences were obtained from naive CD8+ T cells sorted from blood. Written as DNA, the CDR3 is TGCAGCGTTGAAGAGAGGGACACAGATACGCAGTATTTT. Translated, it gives CSVEERDTDTQYF.